A selection of T cell receptor beta chains follows, all from one sample in a study of regulatory T cells in long-lasting Graves disease. TCRdb re-called the multiplex PCR reads with MiXCR, one entry per CDR3 protein. The profile shows some 370,000 distinct CDR3 sequences, roughly 23% of them singletons. The specimen comprised peripheral blood mononuclear cells (PBMCs), sampled when the disease was refractory, from a patient treated with antithyroid drugs. These receptors were collected from a woman aged 40-49 years with Graves disease. The CDR3 runs from the conserved cysteine through the conserved F or W. A D gene is named only where the DNA matches it firmly. Clone size, where shown, is once, few, many, or a class for clones that have expanded.

D	J	size	V	CDR3	DNA
TRBD1	TRBJ2-7	few	TRBV27	CASSRGTGRYEQYF	TGTGCCAGCAGCCGGGGGACAGGGCGCTACGAGCAGTACTTC
TRBD1	TRBJ2-2	few	TRBV7-2	CASSHRTGRAGELFF	TGTGCCAGCAGCCATCGGACAGGGAGAGCCGGGGAGCTGTTTTTT
TRBD2	TRBJ2-7	NA	TRBV13	CASSTGTSGGSYEQYF	TGTGCCAGCAGCACAGGGACTAGCGGGGGCTCCTACGAGCAGTACTTC
TRBD1	TRBJ1-1	many	TRBV7-9	CASHSTGRNTEAFF	TGTGCCAGCCATTCGACAGGGAGGAACACTGAAGCTTTCTTT
NA	TRBJ1-1	NA	TRBV19	CASSILPGMIAEAFF	TGTGCCAGTAGTATCCTGCCGGGTATGATAGCTGAAGCTTTCTTT
NA	TRBJ2-2	few	TRBV24-1	CATKGQAPNTGELFF	TGTGCCACCAAGGGGCAGGCTCCGAACACCGGGGAGCTGTTTTTT
NA	TRBJ2-5	few	TRBV19	CASARLEKETQYF	TGTGCCAGTGCGCGATTGGAAAAAGAGACCCAGTACTTC
NA	TRBJ2-7	few	TRBV6-1	CASSVVAGSYEQYF	TGTGCCAGCAGTGTGGTGGCGGGCTCCTACGAGCAGTACTTC
NA	TRBJ1-3	few	TRBV28	CASSFVGLASFTSGNTIYF	TGTGCCAGCAGTTTTGTAGGACTAGCCTCTTTTACCTCTGGAAACACCATATATTTT
NA	TRBJ2-6	few	TRBV5-1	CASSLDHGPGANVLTF	TGCGCCAGCAGCTTGGATCACGGGCCGGGGGCCAACGTCCTGACTTTC
NA	TRBJ2-7	many	TRBV28	CASSFFGGPSYEQYF	TGTGCCAGCAGTTTTTTTGGGGGGCCTTCCTACGAGCAGTACTTC
NA	TRBJ1-6	many	TRBV28	CASSFGNNSPLHF	TGTGCCAGCAGTTTTGGTAACAATTCACCCCTCCACTTT